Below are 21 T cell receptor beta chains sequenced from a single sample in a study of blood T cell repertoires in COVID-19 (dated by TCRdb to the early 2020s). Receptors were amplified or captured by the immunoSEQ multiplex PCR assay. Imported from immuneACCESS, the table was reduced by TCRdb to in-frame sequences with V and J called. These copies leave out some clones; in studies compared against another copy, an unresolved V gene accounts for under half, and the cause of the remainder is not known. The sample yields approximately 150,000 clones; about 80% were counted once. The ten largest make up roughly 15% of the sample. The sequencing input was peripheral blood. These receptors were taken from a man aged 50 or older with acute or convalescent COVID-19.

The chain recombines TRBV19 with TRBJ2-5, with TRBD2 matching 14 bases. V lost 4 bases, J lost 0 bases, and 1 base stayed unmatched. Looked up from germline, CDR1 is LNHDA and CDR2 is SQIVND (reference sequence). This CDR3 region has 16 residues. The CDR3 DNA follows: TGTGCCAGTAGTAAGGGACTAGCGGGGGACCAAGAGACCCAGTACTTC. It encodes CASSKGLAGDQETQYF.

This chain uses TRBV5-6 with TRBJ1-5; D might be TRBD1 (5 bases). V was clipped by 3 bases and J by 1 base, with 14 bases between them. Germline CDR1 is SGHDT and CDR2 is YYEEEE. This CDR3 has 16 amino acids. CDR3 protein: CASSYLRGGSNQPQHF. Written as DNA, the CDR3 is TGTGCCAGCAGCTACCTCCGGGGGGGGAGCAATCAGCCCCAGCATTTT.

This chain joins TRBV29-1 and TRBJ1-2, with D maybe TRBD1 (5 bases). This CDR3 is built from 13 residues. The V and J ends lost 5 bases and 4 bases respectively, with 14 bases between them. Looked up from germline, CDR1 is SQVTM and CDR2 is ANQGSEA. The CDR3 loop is CSVRWGSGYGYTF. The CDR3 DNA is TGCAGCGTTCGCTGGGGCTCGGGCTATGGCTACACCTTC. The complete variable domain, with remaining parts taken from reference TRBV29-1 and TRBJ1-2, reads SAVISQKPSRDICQRGTSLTIQCQVDSQVTMMFWYRQQPGQSLTLIATANQGSEATYESGFVIDKFPISRPNLTFSTLTVSNMSPEDSSIYLCSVRWGSGYGYTFGSGTRLTVV.

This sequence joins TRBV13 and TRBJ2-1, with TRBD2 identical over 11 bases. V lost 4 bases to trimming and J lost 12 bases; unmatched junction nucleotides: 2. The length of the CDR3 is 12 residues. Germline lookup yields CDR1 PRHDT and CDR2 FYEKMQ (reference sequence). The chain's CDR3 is CASSYLAGGQFF. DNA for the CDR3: TGTGCCAGCAGCTACCTAGCGGGGGGGCAGTTCTTC.

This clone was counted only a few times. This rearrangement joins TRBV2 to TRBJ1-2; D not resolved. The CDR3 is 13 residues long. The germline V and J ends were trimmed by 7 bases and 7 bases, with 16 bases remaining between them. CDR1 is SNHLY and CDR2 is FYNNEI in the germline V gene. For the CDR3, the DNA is TGTGCCAGCACGCGCTTCGGGGAGGGTGGCTACACCTTC. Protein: CASTRFGEGGYTF.

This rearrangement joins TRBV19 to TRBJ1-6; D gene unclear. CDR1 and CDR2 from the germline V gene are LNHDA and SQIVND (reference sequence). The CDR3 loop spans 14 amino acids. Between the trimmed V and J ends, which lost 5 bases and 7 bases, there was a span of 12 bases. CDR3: CASSVGEWNSPLHF. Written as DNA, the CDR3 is TGTGCCAGTAGTGTCGGGGAGTGGAATTCACCCCTCCACTTT.

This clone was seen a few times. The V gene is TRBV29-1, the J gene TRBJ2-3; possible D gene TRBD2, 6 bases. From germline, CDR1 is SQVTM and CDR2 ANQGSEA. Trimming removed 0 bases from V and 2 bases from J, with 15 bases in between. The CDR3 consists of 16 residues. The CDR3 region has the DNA TGCAGCGTTGAAGAGCCGCGGGACCCCGCCACAGATACGCAGTATTTT. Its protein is CSVEEPRDPATDTQYF.

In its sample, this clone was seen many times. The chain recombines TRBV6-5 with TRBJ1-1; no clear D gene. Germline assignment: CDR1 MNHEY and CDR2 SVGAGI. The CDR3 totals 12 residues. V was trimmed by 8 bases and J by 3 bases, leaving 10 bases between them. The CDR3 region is CASCLRYTEAFF. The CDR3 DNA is TGTGCCAGCTGTCTCCGTTACACTGAAGCTTTCTTT.

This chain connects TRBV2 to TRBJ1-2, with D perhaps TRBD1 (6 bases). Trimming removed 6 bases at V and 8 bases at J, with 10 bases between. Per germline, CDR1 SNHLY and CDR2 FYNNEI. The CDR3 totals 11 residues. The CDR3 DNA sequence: TGTGCCAGCAGACAGGGAGAGGGCTACACCTTC. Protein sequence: CASRQGEGYTF. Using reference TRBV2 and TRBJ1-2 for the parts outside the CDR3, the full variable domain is EPEVTQTPSHQVTQMGQEVILRCVPISNHLYFYWYRQILGQKVEFLVSFYNNEISEKSEIFDDQFSVERPDGSNFTLKIRSTKLEDSAMYFCASRQGEGYTFGSGTRLTVV.

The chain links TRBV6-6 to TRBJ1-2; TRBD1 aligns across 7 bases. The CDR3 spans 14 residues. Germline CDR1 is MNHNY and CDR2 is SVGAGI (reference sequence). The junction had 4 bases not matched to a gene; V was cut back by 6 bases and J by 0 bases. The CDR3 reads CASRLTGANYGYTF. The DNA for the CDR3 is TGTGCCAGCAGGCTTACAGGGGCTAACTATGGCTACACCTTC.

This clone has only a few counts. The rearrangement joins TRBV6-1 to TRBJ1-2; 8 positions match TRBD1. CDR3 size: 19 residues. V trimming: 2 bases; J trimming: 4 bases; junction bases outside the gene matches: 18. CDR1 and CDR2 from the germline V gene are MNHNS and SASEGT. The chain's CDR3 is CASSEYLIGQGAGLYGYTF. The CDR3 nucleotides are TGTGCCAGCAGTGAATATTTAATCGGACAGGGAGCGGGTCTCTATGGCTACACCTTC.

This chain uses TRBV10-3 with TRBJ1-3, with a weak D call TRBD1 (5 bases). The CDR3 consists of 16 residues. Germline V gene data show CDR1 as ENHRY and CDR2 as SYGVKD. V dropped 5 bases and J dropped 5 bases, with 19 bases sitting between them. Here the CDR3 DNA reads TGTGCCATCAGTACCCGGGGGACGGGAGATCGAAACACCATATATTTT. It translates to CAISTRGTGDRNTIYF.

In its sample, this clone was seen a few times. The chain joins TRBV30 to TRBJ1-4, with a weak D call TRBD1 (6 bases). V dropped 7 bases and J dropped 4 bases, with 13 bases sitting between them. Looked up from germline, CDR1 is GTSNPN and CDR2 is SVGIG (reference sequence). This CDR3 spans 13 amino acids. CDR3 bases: TGTGCCTCTTCGACAGGAATTAATGAAAAACTGTTTTTT. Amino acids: CASSTGINEKLFF.

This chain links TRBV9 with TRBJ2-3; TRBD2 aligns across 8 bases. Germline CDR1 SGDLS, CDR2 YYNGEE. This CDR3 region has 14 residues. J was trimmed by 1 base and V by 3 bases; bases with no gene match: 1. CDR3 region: CASSASGRTDTQYF. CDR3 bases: TGTGCCAGCAGCGCTAGCGGGCGCACAGATACGCAGTATTTT.

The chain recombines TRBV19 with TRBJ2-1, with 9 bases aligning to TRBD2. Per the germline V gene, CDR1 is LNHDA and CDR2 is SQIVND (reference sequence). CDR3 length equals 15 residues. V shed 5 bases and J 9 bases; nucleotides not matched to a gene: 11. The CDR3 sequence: CASSPGTAGGGEQFF. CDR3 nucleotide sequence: TGTGCCAGTAGTCCGGGGACAGCGGGGGGTGGTGAGCAGTTCTTC.

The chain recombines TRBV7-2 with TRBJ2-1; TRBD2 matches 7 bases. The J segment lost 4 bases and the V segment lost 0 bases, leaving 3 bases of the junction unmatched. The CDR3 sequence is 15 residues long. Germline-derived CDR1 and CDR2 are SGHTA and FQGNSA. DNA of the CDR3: TGTGCCAGCAGCTTAGCGGGGGGGACTTACAATGAGCAGTTCTTC. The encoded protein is CASSLAGGTYNEQFF. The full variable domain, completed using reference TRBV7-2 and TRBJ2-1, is GAGVSQSPSNKVTEKGKDVELRCDPISGHTALYWYRQSLGQGLEFLIYFQGNSAPDKSGLPSDRFSAERTGGSVSTLTIQRTQQEDSAVYLCASSLAGGTYNEQFFGPGTRLTVL.

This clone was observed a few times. CDR3 DNA: TGCAGCGTCGGTGGGGGACAGGGGGGCCATGGCTACACCTTC. It specifies CSVGGGQGGHGYTF. V and J are TRBV29-1 and TRBJ1-2; 11 bases match TRBD1. CDR1 and CDR2 (germline): SQVTM, ANQGSEA. The CDR3 has 14 residues. V was pared by 6 bases and J by 6 bases, with 9 bases of the junction left unmatched.

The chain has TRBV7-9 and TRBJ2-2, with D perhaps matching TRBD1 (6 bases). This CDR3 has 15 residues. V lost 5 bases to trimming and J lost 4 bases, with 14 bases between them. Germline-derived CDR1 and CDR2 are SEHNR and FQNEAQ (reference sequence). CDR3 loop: CASSPTGTSTGELFF. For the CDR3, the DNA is TGTGCCAGCAGCCCCACAGGGACGAGCACCGGGGAGCTGTTTTTT.

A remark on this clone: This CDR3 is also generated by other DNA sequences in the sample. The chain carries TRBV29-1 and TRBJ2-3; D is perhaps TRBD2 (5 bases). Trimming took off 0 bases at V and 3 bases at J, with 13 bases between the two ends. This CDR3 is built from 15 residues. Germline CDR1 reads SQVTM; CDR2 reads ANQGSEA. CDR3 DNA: TGCAGCGTTGAAGATCCCCGGGGTTCGACAGATACGCAGTATTTT. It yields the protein CSVEDPRGSTDTQYF.

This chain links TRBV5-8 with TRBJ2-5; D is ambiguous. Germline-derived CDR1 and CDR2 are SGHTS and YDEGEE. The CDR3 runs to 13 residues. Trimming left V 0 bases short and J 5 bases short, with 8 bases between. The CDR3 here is CASSLDQFETQYF. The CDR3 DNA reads TGTGCCAGCAGCTTGGACCAGTTCGAGACCCAGTACTTC.

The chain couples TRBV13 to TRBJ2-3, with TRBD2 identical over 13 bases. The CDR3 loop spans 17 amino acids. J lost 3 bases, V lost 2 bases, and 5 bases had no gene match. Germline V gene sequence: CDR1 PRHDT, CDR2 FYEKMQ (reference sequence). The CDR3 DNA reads TGTGCCAGCAGCTTATCGGGACTAGCGGGGAGGACAGATACGCAGTATTTT. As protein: CASSLSGLAGRTDTQYF. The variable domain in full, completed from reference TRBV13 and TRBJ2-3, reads AAGVIQSPRHLIKEKRETATLKCYPIPRHDTVYWYQQGPGQDPQFLISFYEKMQSDKGSIPDRFSAQQFSDYHSELNMSSLELGDSALYFCASSLSGLAGRTDTQYFGPGTRLTVL.